These T cell receptor beta chains were read from a single sample in a study of blood T cell repertoires in COVID-19. The table came from immunoSEQ multiplex PCR; TCRdb's copy has only in-frame clones and leaves some out. The table has about 280,000 clones, approximately 91% seen once. The sequencing sample was made of peripheral blood. These receptor sequences come from a man between 18 and 29 years old with active or convalescent COVID-19. CDR3s include the opening cysteine and the closing phenylalanine or tryptophan. D genes are given only for firm matches. Clone sizes are given selectively: once, few, many, or a class where the clone is expanded.

>TRBV18|-|TRBJ2-7|-
CASSPRGDEQYF
TGTGCCAGCTCACCTCGCGGAGACGAGCAGTACTTC
>TRBV14|TRBD2|TRBJ2-5|-
CASSPGLAGVQTQYF
TGTGCCAGCAGCCCCGGACTAGCGGGGGTTCAGACCCAGTACTTC
>TRBV2|-|TRBJ2-1|-
CASRNTVGAASSYNEQFF
TGTGCCAGCAGGAATACTGTAGGGGCCGCGAGCTCCTACAATGAGCAGTTCTTC
>TRBV6-5|-|TRBJ1-6|few
CASSFRRTAYNSPLHF
TGTGCCAGCAGTTTCCGTCGGACAGCCTATAATTCACCCCTCCACTTT
>TRBV10-1|-|TRBJ1-5|-
CASSETGNQPQHF
TGCGCCAGCAGTGAGACGGGGAACCAGCCCCAGCATTTT
>TRBV4-3|TRBD1|TRBJ1-2|-
CASSQTRDREPDYGYTF
TGCGCCAGCAGCCAAACCCGGGACAGGGAACCTGACTATGGCTACACCTTC
>TRBV27|-|TRBJ1-2|-
CASSFGLGGGNGYTF
TGTGCCAGCAGTTTCGGACTCGGAGGCGGAAATGGCTACACCTTC
>TRBV6-2/TRBV6-3|-|TRBJ2-2|-
CASSGSRGNTGELFF
TGTGCCAGCAGTGGTTCAAGGGGGAACACCGGGGAGCTGTTTTTT
>TRBV7-6|TRBD1|TRBJ2-7|-
CASSLGTGPYYEQYF
TGTGCCAGCAGCCTCGGGACAGGGCCGTACTACGAGCAGTACTTC
>TRBV4-3|-|TRBJ1-5|once
CASSLDDSLNQPQHF
TGCGCCAGCAGCCTGGATGACAGCCTTAATCAGCCCCAGCATTTT
>TRBV19|TRBD2|TRBJ2-2|-
CASSITRTSGGANTGELFF
TGTGCCAGTAGCATTACCAGGACTAGCGGGGGGGCGAACACCGGGGAGCTGTTTTTT
>TRBV29-1|TRBD1|TRBJ2-2|-
CSAGSGTGITGELFF
TGCAGCGCCGGATCCGGGACAGGGATCACCGGGGAGCTGTTTTTT
>TRBV9|TRBD1|TRBJ1-6|-
CASSVSGGINSPLHF
TGTGCCAGCAGCGTATCAGGGGGAATTAATTCACCCCTCCACTTT
>TRBV12-3/TRBV12-4|TRBD1|TRBJ1-2|-
CASSSTGGGGYTF
TGTGCCAGCAGTTCAACAGGGGGAGGCGGCTACACCTTC
>TRBV5-1|-|TRBJ2-2|-
CASSWMDMTGELFF
TGCGCCAGCAGCTGGATGGACATGACCGGGGAGCTGTTTTTT
>TRBV14|-|TRBJ1-1|-
CASSPTGQGYSTEAFF
TGTGCCAGCAGCCCGACCGGTCAGGGTTATAGCACTGAAGCTTTCTTT
>TRBV7-2|-|TRBJ2-5|-
CASSEMPQGTQYF
TGTGCCAGCAGCGAGATGCCGCAGGGGACCCAGTACTTC
>TRBV10-2|TRBD1|TRBJ2-1|once
CASSEKQGNEQFF
TGCGCCAGCAGTGAGAAACAGGGGAATGAGCAGTTCTTC
>TRBV5-1|-|TRBJ1-1|-
CASSSGHWNTEAFF
TGCGCCAGCAGCTCCGGTCATTGGAACACTGAAGCTTTCTTT
>TRBV15|-|TRBJ2-2|-
CATSSRTAYTGELFF
TGTGCCACCAGCAGCCGGACAGCCTACACCGGGGAGCTGTTTTTT
>TRBV2|TRBD1|TRBJ2-5|-
CASSLDRVQETQYF
TGTGCCAGCAGCTTGGACAGGGTACAAGAGACCCAGTACTTC
>TRBV5-1|-|TRBJ2-5|-
CASSWEAVQETQYF
TGCGCCAGCAGCTGGGAGGCCGTTCAGGAGACCCAGTACTTC
>TRBV29-1|-|TRBJ1-1|-
CSVEASGSVPGAFF
TGCAGCGTTGAAGCATCGGGGTCAGTACCGGGAGCTTTCTTT
>TRBV27|-|TRBJ2-7|-
CASSTRTRSYEQYF
TGTGCCAGCAGTACCAGGACAAGGTCCTACGAGCAGTACTTC
>TRBV6-5|-|TRBJ1-1|-
CASSPYRPDIEAFF
TGTGCCAGCAGTCCCTACCGACCCGACATTGAAGCTTTCTTT
>TRBV5-6|-|TRBJ2-7|-
CASSLRAGEEQYF
TGTGCCAGCAGCTTAAGAGCCGGGGAGGAGCAGTACTTC
>TRBV25-1|-|TRBJ1-2|-
CASSEDSIWSYTF
TGTGCCAGCAGTGAAGACAGTATATGGAGCTACACCTTC